This T cell receptor (beta chain) was recovered during a study of response to subunit inactivated influenza vaccine. TCRdb re-called the RT-PCR reads through MiXCR, storing one row per CDR3 protein. Of about 800,000 distinct CDR3 sequences in the sample, about 20% were seen once. CDR3 length: 14 amino acids. The germline V and J ends were trimmed by 6 bases and 1 base, with 13 bases remaining between them. CDR1 and CDR2 from the germline V gene are MDHEN and SYDVKM. To note about this clonotype: Its antigen is currently unknown. A read error may be the cause here, since a much bigger clone is one base away.

The study's findings and limits: It was the authors' suggestion that each seasonal influenza vaccination recruits few new T cells.

Sequencing was performed on PBMCs from blood, taken less than 6 days after vaccination. This sequence was found in a man aged 50 to 59 who received an inactivated influenza vaccine. The V gene is TRBV28, the J gene TRBJ2-7; TRBD2 might be the D (5 bases). DNA for the CDR3: TGTGCCAGCAGCCTACTCGGGGTGTCCTACGAGCAGTACTTC. Translating it yields CASSLLGVSYEQYF.